The next 13 T cell receptor beta chains were all read from a single sample in a study of shared clonotypes between healthy human individuals (dated by TCRdb to 2018 to 2021). CD8 naive samples consisted of CD45RO-negative cells that were positively selected for CCR7, yielding a CD45RA+CCR7+ population without TemRA cells. Receptor amplification or capture employed the immunoSEQ multiplex PCR assay. This is the immuneACCESS table as TCRdb keeps it, with only in-frame sequences that have V and J called. A part of the clones is gone; compared with another copy, unresolved V genes explain less than half, and the rest is unexplained. Counted in this sample were nearly 2 million clones; just under 95% of them appeared once. The ten top clones hold roughly 1% of the sample. The sample consisted of naive CD8+ T cells sorted from blood. What this sample's cell subset or site label stands for: CD45RA+CCR7+. The origin of the receptors is a man younger than 35 in good health.

The table lists this clone with a count of one. V and J are TRBV9 and TRBJ2-1; 7 bases match TRBD2. Trimming took 0 bases from V and 2 from J; bases not matched to a gene: 2. The CDR3 extends over 15 amino acids. CDR1 SGDLS and CDR2 YYNGEE come from the germline V gene. Here the CDR3 DNA reads TGTGCCAGCAGCGTAGCCGGACTAGCCTACAATGAGCAGTTCTTC. Residues: CASSVAGLAYNEQFF.

The chain recombines TRBV30 with TRBJ1-6, with a weak D call TRBD1 (5 bases). V lost 0 bases and J lost 8, with 14 bases in between. Germline CDR1 and CDR2: GTSNPN and SVGIG (reference sequence). This CDR3 has 15 amino acids. The DNA of the CDR3 is TGTGCCTGGAGTGTACTATCGGGGGTGGATTCACCCCTCCACTTT. Amino acids: CAWSVLSGVDSPLHF.

The rearrangement uses TRBV7-9 and TRBJ2-3; D is perhaps TRBD2 (6 bases). Germline V gene data show CDR1 as SEHNR and CDR2 as FQNEAQ (reference sequence). The CDR3 runs 17 residues. V was cut by 1 base and J by 2 bases, with 16 bases left in between. CDR3 sequence reads: CASSLEAVGGFTDTQYF. The CDR3 DNA follows: TGTGCCAGCAGCTTAGAAGCGGTGGGGGGATTCACAGATACGCAGTATTTT.

The chain joins TRBV10-3 to TRBJ1-3, with 8 bases that match TRBD1. V lost 11 bases, J lost 7 bases, and 4 bases stayed unmatched. Germline V lookup: CDR1 ENHRY, CDR2 SYGVKD. There are 11 residues in the CDR3. The CDR3 loop is CAVGQGNTIYF. As DNA, the CDR3 is TGTGCCGTCGGACAGGGTAACACCATATATTTT.

Written as DNA, the CDR3 is TGTGCCAGCAGCCCACGACTGGCGAACACTGAAGCTTTCTTT. Its translation is CASSPRLANTEAFF. The chain combines TRBV4-2 with TRBJ1-1; D not certain. V gave up 4 bases and J gave up 1 base, with 10 bases separating them. CDR1 is LGHNA, CDR2 YNFKEQ, per germline. The CDR3 is made up of 14 amino acids.

The rearrangement links TRBV19 to TRBJ2-7; a possible D gene is TRBD1 (6 bases). This CDR3 is 14 amino acids long. CDR1 is LNHDA and CDR2 is SQIVND in the germline V gene (reference sequence). The V end lost 8 bases, the J end lost 2 bases, and 16 bases lay between the germline ends. The CDR3 nucleotides read TGTGCCAGTCCGCCCAGGGGTGAAACCTACGAGCAGTACTTC. This sequence encodes CASPPRGETYEQYF.

V is TRBV9 and J is TRBJ1-1; D may be TRBD1 (5 bases). The CDR3 covers 16 residues. Trimming took 4 bases from V and 0 from J, leaving 16 bases between them. CDR1 is SGDLS and CDR2 is YYNGEE in the germline V gene. The CDR3, as DNA: TGTGCCAGCAGCCCGGGGACGAACAAATTGAACACTGAAGCTTTCTTT. Its translation: CASSPGTNKLNTEAFF.

This clone showed up just once. The chain carries TRBV27 and TRBJ2-3; D uncertain. From germline, CDR1 is MNHEY and CDR2 SMNVEV (reference sequence). Trimming left V 5 bases short and J 3 bases short, with 9 bases between. This CDR3 region has 13 residues. The CDR3 here is CASSTLITDTQYF. The CDR3, as DNA: TGTGCCAGCAGTACCCTAATTACAGATACGCAGTATTTT.

The chain carries TRBV4-3 and TRBJ2-5; D is unclear. V gave up 1 base and J gave up 3 bases, with 9 bases separating them. Looked up from germline, CDR1 is LGHNA and CDR2 is YSLEER. This CDR3 spans 14 amino acids. CDR3 coding DNA: TGCGCCAGCAGCCAAGCGACTTTCAAAGAGACCCAGTACTTC. Its protein is CASSQATFKETQYF.

Remarks on this clone: Mismatch with germline at one junction end may stem from a read error. Other DNA sequences from this sample encode an identical CDR3 as well. The chain combines TRBV6-1 with TRBJ2-7, with 12 bases lining up with TRBD2. The CDR3 runs 15 residues. Germline CDR1 reads MNHNS; CDR2 reads SASEGT. The CDR3 loop reads CASSEGLAGSYEQYF. In DNA, the CDR3 is TGTGCCAGCAGCGAAGGACTAGCGGGAAGCTACGAGCAGTACTTC.

CDR3 DNA: TGCAGCGTTGCCGCTCGCCCAATGGGACAGATGTTCAATCAGCCCCAGCATTTT. It is translated as CSVAARPMGQMFNQPQHF. This chain connects TRBV29-1 to TRBJ1-5, with TRBD1 identical over 7 bases. The CDR3 is 18 amino acids. Per germline, CDR1 SQVTM and CDR2 ANQGSEA. V was clipped by 4 bases and J by 3 bases; unmatched bases: 18.

The chain joins TRBV9 to TRBJ2-1; 13 bases map to TRBD2. Germline V gene lookup returns CDR1 SGDLS and CDR2 YYNGEE. The CDR3 is 16 residues long. Trimming at V came to 0 bases and at J to 5 bases, leaving 2 bases not matched to a gene. The CDR3 DNA sequence: TGTGCCAGCAGCGTAGGGACTAGCGGGGGCCACAATGAGCAGTTCTTC. Its protein product is CASSVGTSGGHNEQFF.

This clone appeared a single time. Other DNA sequences within the sample encode an identical CDR3. The V and J genes are TRBV13 and TRBJ2-7; D perhaps matches TRBD2 (6 bases). The V gene's germline CDR1 is PRHDT and CDR2 FYEKMQ (reference sequence). The CDR3 is 15 amino acids. The V and J ends lost 3 bases and 3 bases respectively, with 15 bases between them. The CDR3 DNA follows: TGTGCCAGCAGCTTGGGGGGATCGGGTAGCTACGAGCAGTACTTC. Encoded protein: CASSLGGSGSYEQYF.